This is a list of T cell receptor beta chains from one sample in a study of blood T cell repertoires in COVID-19. Produced via immunoSEQ multiplex PCR; TCRdb's table is partial and in-frame only. Altogether around 230,000 clones are present, around four fifths being singletons, with the ten largest covering about 2.5%. The sequencing sample was made of peripheral blood. Receptor source: a woman in her 70s with active or convalescent COVID-19. Each CDR3 is given with its conserved first and last residue. The D gene is left open where the match is weak. Clone size, where shown, is once, few, many, or a class for clones that have expanded.

size	D	V	J	CDR3	DNA
-	TRBD2	TRBV5-1	TRBJ2-1	CASSSTSGTSRSYNEQFF	TGCGCCAGCAGCTCCACTAGCGGGACCAGCCGCTCCTACAATGAGCAGTTCTTC
once	-	TRBV2	TRBJ1-4	CASTNKDTNEKLFF	TGTGCCAGCACAAACAAGGACACGAATGAAAAACTGTTTTTT
-	-	TRBV18	TRBJ1-4	CASSLSGQGDGEKLFF	TGTGCCAGCTCGCTCTCCGGACAAGGGGATGGTGAAAAACTGTTTTTT
-	-	TRBV29-1	TRBJ1-2	CSVMGASGYTF	TGCAGCGTTATGGGGGCTTCGGGCTACACCTTC
-	-	TRBV2	TRBJ1-5	CASSEQMSNQPQHF	TGTGCCAGCAGCGAACAGATGAGCAATCAGCCCCAGCATTTT
once	-	TRBV6-5	TRBJ1-3	CATMSGGNTIYF	TGTGCCACCATGAGCGGGGGAAACACCATATATTTT
-	TRBD2	TRBV5-1	TRBJ2-7	CASSPPGLGSSVRYF	TGCGCCAGCAGCCCTCCGGGACTAGGATCATCGGTCAGGTACTTC
-	-	TRBV30	TRBJ2-1	CAWTIQISNEQFF	TGTGCCTGGACGATCCAGATCTCCAATGAGCAGTTCTTC
-	-	TRBV19	TRBJ1-1	CASSIWGLNTEAFF	TGTGCCAGTAGTATTTGGGGCCTGAACACTGAAGCTTTCTTT
-	-	TRBV10-3	TRBJ2-7	CAISEVGRQSYEQYF	TGTGCCATCAGTGAGGTTGGGAGGCAATCCTACGAGCAGTACTTC
few	-	TRBV2	TRBJ1-5	CASSGGQGNQPQHF	TGTGCCAGCAGTGGAGGGCAGGGCAATCAGCCCCAGCATTTT
-	TRBD2	TRBV15	TRBJ2-7	CATSSGLAGGVSPQYF	TGTGCCACCAGCAGTGGACTAGCGGGAGGCGTGAGCCCTCAGTACTTC
-	TRBD1	TRBV10-2	TRBJ1-2	CASTDRGREFYGYTF	TGCGCCAGCACCGACAGGGGGCGAGAATTCTATGGCTACACCTTC
-	-	TRBV10-3	TRBJ2-1	CAISWAGRNDNEQFF	TGTGCCATCAGTTGGGCGGGGAGGAACGACAATGAGCAGTTCTTC
once	-	TRBV7-9	TRBJ2-3	CASSPPGLSTDTQYF	TGTGCCAGCAGCCCACCGGGACTTAGCACAGATACGCAGTATTTT
few	TRBD2	TRBV4-2	TRBJ2-7	CASSQDRTSGNYEQYF	TGTGCCAGCAGCCAAGACCGGACTAGCGGGAACTACGAGCAGTACTTC
-	-	TRBV28	TRBJ1-2	CASTVYPRAGEIYGYTF	TGTGCCAGCACTGTTTACCCCCGGGCCGGGGAGATCTATGGCTACACCTTC
-	TRBD1	TRBV18	TRBJ1-6	CASSPTGEDSPLHF	TGTGCCAGCTCCCCCACAGGGGAGGATTCACCCCTCCACTTT
-	TRBD1	TRBV4-1	TRBJ1-2	CASSQDRSDRGYGYTF	TGCGCCAGCAGCCAAGATCGGTCGGACAGGGGCTATGGCTACACCTTC
-	-	TRBV5-1	TRBJ2-7	CASSPGTPSYEQYF	TGCGCCAGCAGTCCCGGGACACCTTCTTACGAGCAGTACTTC
-	-	TRBV19	TRBJ1-5	CASSVQGTWQPQHF	TGTGCCAGTAGTGTGCAGGGTACTTGGCAGCCCCAGCATTTT
-	TRBD2	TRBV3-1/TRBV3-2	TRBJ2-3	CASSQVWSGGKDTQYF	TGTGCCAGCAGCCAAGTTTGGAGCGGGGGGAAAGATACGCAGTATTTT